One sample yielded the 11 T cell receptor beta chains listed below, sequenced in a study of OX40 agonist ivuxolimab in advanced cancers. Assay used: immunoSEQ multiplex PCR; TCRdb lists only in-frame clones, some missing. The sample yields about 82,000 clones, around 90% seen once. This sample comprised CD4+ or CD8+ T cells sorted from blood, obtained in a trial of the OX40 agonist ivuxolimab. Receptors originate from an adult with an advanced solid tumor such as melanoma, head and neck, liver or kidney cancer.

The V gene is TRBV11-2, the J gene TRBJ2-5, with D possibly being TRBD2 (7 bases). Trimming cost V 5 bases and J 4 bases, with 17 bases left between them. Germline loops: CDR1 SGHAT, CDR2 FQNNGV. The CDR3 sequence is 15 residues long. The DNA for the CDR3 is TGTGCCAGCAGCACCCCCTTAGGGGGGGTAGAGACCCAGTACTTC. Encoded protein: CASSTPLGGVETQYF.

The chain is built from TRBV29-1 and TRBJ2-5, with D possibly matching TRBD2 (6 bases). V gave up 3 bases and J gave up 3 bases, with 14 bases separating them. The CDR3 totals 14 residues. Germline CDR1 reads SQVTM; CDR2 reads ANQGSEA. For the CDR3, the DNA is TGCAGCGTTGATGGGCTAGCGAATGAAGAGACCCAGTACTTC. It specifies CSVDGLANEETQYF. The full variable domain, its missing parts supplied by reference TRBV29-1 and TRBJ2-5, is SAVISQKPSRDICQRGTSLTIQCQVDSQVTMMFWYRQQPGQSLTLIATANQGSEATYESGFVIDKFPISRPNLTFSTLTVSNMSPEDSSIYLCSVDGLANEETQYFGPGTRLLVL.

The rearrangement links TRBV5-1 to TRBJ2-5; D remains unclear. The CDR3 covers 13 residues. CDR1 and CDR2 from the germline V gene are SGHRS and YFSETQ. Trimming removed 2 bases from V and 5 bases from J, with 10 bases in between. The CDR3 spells CASSFEGLETQYF. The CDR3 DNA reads TGCGCCAGCAGCTTCGAAGGGTTGGAGACCCAGTACTTC. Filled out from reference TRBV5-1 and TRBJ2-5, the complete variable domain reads KAGVTQTPRYLIKTRGQQVTLSCSPISGHRSVSWYQQTPGQGLQFLFEYFSETQRNKGNFPGRFSGRQFSNSRSEMNVSTLELGDSALYLCASSFEGLETQYFGPGTRLLVL.

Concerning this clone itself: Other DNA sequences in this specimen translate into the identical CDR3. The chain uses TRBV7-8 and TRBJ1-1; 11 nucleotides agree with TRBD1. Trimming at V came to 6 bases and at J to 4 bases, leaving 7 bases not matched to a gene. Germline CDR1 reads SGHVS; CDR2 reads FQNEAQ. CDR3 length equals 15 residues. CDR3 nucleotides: TGTGCCAGCAGTATCGGACAGGGGGCGAGCACTGAAGCTTTCTTT. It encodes CASSIGQGASTEAFF.

The CDR3 DNA sequence: TGTGCCAGCAGCCTCCTGGCGGTGACTGGAAACACCATATATTTT. Translation: CASSLLAVTGNTIYF. V is TRBV7-9 and J is TRBJ1-3; no reliable D call. The CDR3 loop spans 15 amino acids. V dropped 5 bases and J dropped 2 bases, with 13 bases sitting between them. Per the germline V gene, CDR1 is SEHNR and CDR2 is FQNEAQ (reference sequence). The full variable domain, its missing parts supplied by reference TRBV7-9 and TRBJ1-3, is DTGVSQNPRHKITKRGQNVTFRCDPISEHNRLYWYRQTLGQGPEFLTYFQNEAQLEKSRLLSDRFSAERPKGSFSTLEIQRTEQGDSAMYLCASSLLAVTGNTIYFGEGSWLTVV.

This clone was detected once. CDR3: CASSYGAGPYEQYF. The CDR3, as DNA: TGTGCCAGCAGTTACGGGGCAGGGCCCTACGAGCAGTACTTC. This chain connects TRBV6-6 to TRBJ2-7; tentative D call: TRBD1 (5 bases). Germline CDR1 is MNHNY and CDR2 is SVGAGI (reference sequence). This CDR3 contains 14 residues. Trimming cost V 2 bases and J 2 bases, with 10 bases left between them.

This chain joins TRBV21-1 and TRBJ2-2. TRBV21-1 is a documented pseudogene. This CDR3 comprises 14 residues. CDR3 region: CASWADKGSGELFF. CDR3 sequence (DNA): TGTGCCAGCTGGGCTGACAAGGGTTCCGGGGAGCTGTTTTTT.

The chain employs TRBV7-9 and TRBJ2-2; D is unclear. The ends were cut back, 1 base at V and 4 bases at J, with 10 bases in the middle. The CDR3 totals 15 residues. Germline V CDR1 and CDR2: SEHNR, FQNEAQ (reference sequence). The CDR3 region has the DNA TGTGCCAGCAGCTTAGTCGAATTGGTCACCGGGGAGCTGTTTTTT. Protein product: CASSLVELVTGELFF.

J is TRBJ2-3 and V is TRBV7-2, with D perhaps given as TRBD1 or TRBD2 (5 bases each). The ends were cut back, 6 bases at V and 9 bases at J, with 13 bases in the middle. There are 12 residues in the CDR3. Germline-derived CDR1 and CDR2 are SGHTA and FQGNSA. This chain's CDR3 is CASSRTRRTQYF. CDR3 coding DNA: TGTGCCAGCAGTCGGACAAGGAGGACGCAGTATTTT.

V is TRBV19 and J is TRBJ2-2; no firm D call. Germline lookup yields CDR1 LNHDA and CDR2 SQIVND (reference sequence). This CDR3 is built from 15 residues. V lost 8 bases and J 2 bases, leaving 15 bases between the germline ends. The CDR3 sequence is CASRAPGSNTGELFF. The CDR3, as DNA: TGTGCCAGTCGAGCACCGGGCAGCAACACCGGGGAGCTGTTTTTT.

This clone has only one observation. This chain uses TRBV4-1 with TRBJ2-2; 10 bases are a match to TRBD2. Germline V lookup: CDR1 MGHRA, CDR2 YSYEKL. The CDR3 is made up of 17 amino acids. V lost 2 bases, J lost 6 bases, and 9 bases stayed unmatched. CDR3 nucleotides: TGCGCCAGCAGCCAAACCCTTAGCGGGGGGTCGGCCGGGGAGCTGTTTTTT. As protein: CASSQTLSGGSAGELFF.